This T cell receptor (beta chain) derives from a study of molecular identifiers for immune sequencing clone quantification. Study background: Across replicate runs, RNA obtained from around 20,000 or 100,000 naive CD8 cells was divided into five, with four undergoing sequencing.

With 10%, 30% or 50% of RNA, about 17,000 to 1,100,000 naive CD8 T cells were sequenced. Naive CD8 T cells underwent sorting with the CD8+CD4-CCR7+CD45RA+ definition. Study-wide points: Clones that exceeded 20 RNA copies held over 99% of effector molecules, yet under 1% in naive cells.

Trimming took off 4 bases at V and 1 base at J, with 9 bases between the two ends. Germline lookup yields CDR1 SGHNT and CDR2 YYREEE (reference sequence). This CDR3 contains 13 residues. TCRdb processed the PCR reads anew with MiXCR; each CDR3 protein has one entry. Of approximately 90,000 distinct CDR3 sequences listed, less than 25% are singletons. This clonotype was detected ten times or more. The antigen remains undetermined. The sequence was collected from a human donor in good health. Some libraries in this study had Jurkat cell RNA spiked in. Sequencing input: naive CD8+ T cells from blood, with Jurkat cell RNA spiked in. As to subset: FACS-sorted CD8+CD4-CCR7+CD45RA+ naive T cells. The chain couples TRBV5-4 to TRBJ2-7; the D gene is possibly TRBD2 (6 bases). The CDR3, as DNA: TGTGCCAGCAGCAGGGACTGGTCCTACGAGCAGTACTTC. This gives the protein CASSRDWSYEQYF. Full variable domain (missing parts from reference TRBV5-4 and TRBJ2-7): ETGVTQSPTHLIKTRGQQVTLRCSSQSGHNTVSWYQQALGQGPQFIFQYYREEENGRGNFPPRFSGLQFPNYSSELNVNALELDDSALYLCASSRDWSYEQYFGPGTRLTVT.